The rows below give T cell receptor beta chains drawn from one sample of a study of cytomegalovirus exposure and HLA in healthy donors. The table came from immunoSEQ multiplex PCR; TCRdb's copy has only in-frame clones and leaves some out. This table holds around 170,000 clones, around 77% found once. Source material: PBMCs. These TCRs come from a man between 60 and 75 years old in good health and CMV-seronegative. CDR3s include the opening cysteine and the closing phenylalanine or tryptophan. A D gene is named only where the DNA matches it firmly. Size values are once, few and many counts, or a class for expanded clones, and some rows have none.

size | J | V | D | DNA | CDR3
once | TRBJ2-7 | TRBV5-6 | . | TGTGCCAGCAGCTCGACAGGGAGGTACGAGCAGTACTTC | CASSSTGRYEQYF
. | TRBJ2-3 | TRBV30 | . | TGTGCCTGGAGTCGAGGGTCCAGCACAGATACGCAGTATTTT | CAWSRGSSTDTQYF
. | TRBJ2-7 | TRBV9 | TRBD2 | TGTGCCAGCGCCCGCGGGGGTGTTGGGTACGAGCAGTACTTC | CASARGGVGYEQYF
. | TRBJ2-3 | TRBV21-1 | . | TGTGCCAGCAGCAAAGCCCGGACAGCTGGGGATACGCAGTATTTT | CASSKARTAGDTQYF
. | TRBJ2-6 | TRBV18 | . | TGTGCCAGCTCACCAGAGACAGGCCCTCTAGATGGGGCCAACGTCCTGACTTTC | CASSPETGPLDGANVLTF
. | TRBJ2-5 | TRBV5-1 | . | TGCGCCAGCAGTTCTCCGGGGGGCGGAGAGACCCAGTACTTC | CASSSPGGGETQYF
. | TRBJ2-1 | TRBV5-1 | . | TGCGCCAGCACCTCAGGGGGGACGGCAAGCTCCTACAATGAGCAGTTCTTC | CASTSGGTASSYNEQFF
. | TRBJ1-1 | TRBV7-3 | TRBD1 | TGTGCCAGCAGCCCACAGGCAGGGGGGAACACTGAAGCTTTCTTT | CASSPQAGGNTEAFF
. | TRBJ2-7 | TRBV7-6 | . | TGTGCCAGCAGCTCGTCGGGAGACCTGAATTACGAGCAGTACTTC | CASSSSGDLNYEQYF
. | TRBJ2-3 | TRBV6-1 | . | TGTGCCAGCCTGTACTCCTCTGGCACAGATACGCAGTATTTT | CASLYSSGTDTQYF
few | TRBJ2-7 | TRBV10-3 | TRBD1 | TGTGCCATCAGTGAGTCAGGGACAGGCTACGAGCAGTACTTC | CAISESGTGYEQYF
. | TRBJ2-3 | TRBV7-9 | . | TGTGCCAGCAGCCTACAGTACACAGATACGCAGTATTTT | CASSLQYTDTQYF
many | TRBJ1-1 | TRBV20-1 | . | TGCAGTGCTAGAGATAGGCCGGGGAGCTTCTTT | CSARDRPGSFF
. | TRBJ2-3 | TRBV7-6 | . | TGTGCCAGCAGCTTATATTCTAGCTTGGGCACAGATACGCAGTATTTT | CASSLYSSLGTDTQYF
. | TRBJ1-4 | TRBV4-1 | . | TGCGCCAGCAGCCAAGGGGAACAGGCCGTGTGGGAAAAACTGTTTTTT | CASSQGEQAVWEKLFF
. | TRBJ1-2 | TRBV5-1 | TRBD1 | TGCGCCAGCAGCCCGGGCGGGACAGGGGGTTATGGCTACACCTTC | CASSPGGTGGYGYTF
. | TRBJ2-3 | TRBV6-1 | TRBD2 | TGTGCCAGCAGTGATGCCCTTAGCGGGGGGCCAGGAGATACGCAGTATTTT | CASSDALSGGPGDTQYF
. | TRBJ2-3 | TRBV12-5 | . | TGTGCTAGTGGCTCCGGGGGGCGATATCGCACAGATACGCAGTATTTT | CASGSGGRYRTDTQYF
. | TRBJ2-3 | TRBV10-2 | . | TGCGCCAGCAGTGAGTCAGGCGGAAACGGGATAGATACGCAGTATTTT | CASSESGGNGIDTQYF
. | TRBJ2-7 | TRBV19 | TRBD2 | TGTGCCAGTAGTATTGGGGAGGGTCCCTACGAGCAGTACTTC | CASSIGEGPYEQYF
once | TRBJ2-3 | TRBV5-1 | TRBD2 | TGCGCCAGCAGCTCCCTAGCGGGAGGCGGTGCAGATACGCAGTATTTT | CASSSLAGGGADTQYF
once | TRBJ2-7 | TRBV6-5 | TRBD1 | TGTGCCAGCAGTTCAGGACAGGGGGCGTCCTACGAGCAGTACTTC | CASSSGQGASYEQYF
. | TRBJ2-3 | TRBV2 | . | TGTGCCAGCAGTAGGACAGGGTCGGGGGGAGATACGCAGTATTTT | CASSRTGSGGDTQYF
. | TRBJ2-1 | TRBV6-6 | . | TGTGCCAGCAGACCCTCCGGACAGACTTACAATGAGCAGTTCTTC | CASRPSGQTYNEQFF
few | TRBJ1-5 | TRBV27 | TRBD1 | TGTGCCAGCAGTATCAGGACAGGGGGCAATCAGCCCCAGCATTTT | CASSIRTGGNQPQHF
. | TRBJ1-4 | TRBV2 | . | TGTGCCAGCAGTGTCTCCAGGGGAATTGAAAAACTGTTTTTT | CASSVSRGIEKLFF
few | TRBJ2-7 | TRBV7-9 | . | TGTGCCAGCAGCTTCCTCGACAGTTACGAGCAGTACTTC | CASSFLDSYEQYF
once | TRBJ2-3 | TRBV9 | . | TGTGCCAGCAGCGTAGGTGGAGGGTATCGTACAGATACGCAGTATTTT | CASSVGGGYRTDTQYF
. | TRBJ1-2 | TRBV29-1 | . | TGCAGCGTTGATGGGTCTGGGGGCTACCCCTTC | CSVDGSGGYPF
. | TRBJ2-2 | TRBV9 | . | TGTGCCAGCAGCGTAGAAGGGGTTCCCACCGGGGAGCTGTTTTTT | CASSVEGVPTGELFF
. | TRBJ2-5 | TRBV2 | . | TGTGCCAGCAGTGGAGGCGGCGGCGGGAAGACCCAGTACTTC | CASSGGGGGKTQYF
. | TRBJ2-3 | TRBV5-6 | TRBD2 | TGTGCCAGCAGCCCAACTAGCGGGTCAACAGATACGCAGTATTTT | CASSPTSGSTDTQYF
. | TRBJ1-1 | TRBV7-3 | TRBD1 | TGTGCCAGCAGCTCAACAGGGACAGGGGGGAACACTGAAGCTTTCTTT | CASSSTGTGGNTEAFF
. | TRBJ2-3 | TRBV29-1 | . | TGCAGCGTTGTTAAGGGGGGCACAGATACGCAGTATTTT | CSVVKGGTDTQYF